The T cell receptor (beta chain) described here comes from a study of OX40 agonist ivuxolimab in advanced cancers. As for the study in general: Intravenous ivuxolimab was administered to patients every 2 weeks at 0.01 to 10 mg/kg. The eligibility criteria allowed prior anti-PD-1, anti-PD-L1 or anti-CTLA-4 therapy, and approximately 38% had some. Whole-study findings and limits: Averaged across samples, CD8+ T cells carried more expanded clones than CD4+ did. Antigen specificity was not determined for the expanded peripheral T cells.

Generated by immunoSEQ multiplex PCR, the TCRdb table keeps only in-frame clones and is missing some. The top ten hold 30% to 35% of the sample, which has tens of thousands of clones, approximately 80% seen once. In the case of this clone: What it recognizes is unknown.

Sequencing used CD4+ or CD8+ T cells sorted from blood, obtained in a trial of the OX40 agonist ivuxolimab. The clonotype originates from an adult with an advanced solid tumor such as melanoma, head and neck, liver or kidney cancer.

In DNA form, the CDR3 reads TGTGCCAGCAGTCCCAGAAAAGGACTAAGCACAGATACGCAGTATTTT. Its translation: CASSPRKGLSTDTQYF. The chain is built from TRBV27 and TRBJ2-3; tentative D call: TRBD2 (6 bases). Germline CDR1 is MNHEY and CDR2 is SMNVEV (reference sequence). V lost 5 bases and J lost 0, with 15 bases in between. The CDR3 runs 16 residues.